This is a list of T cell receptor beta chains from one sample in a study of cytomegalovirus exposure and HLA in healthy donors. Sequencing was performed with immunoSEQ multiplex PCR; in TCRdb, only in-frame clones are kept and a portion is missing. The sample records about 130,000 clones, around 73% being singletons. The sample consisted of PBMCs. Receptors originate from a man younger than 45 in good health and CMV-seropositive. CDR3s include the opening cysteine and the closing phenylalanine or tryptophan. A D gene is named only where the DNA matches it firmly. Rows may omit the clone size; those that give it use once, few, many or a size class.

j_gene | d_gene | v_gene | abundance | CDR3aa | CDR3nt
TRBJ2-3 | TRBD2 | TRBV27 | NA | CASSPGSGRAGDTQYF | TGTGCCAGCAGCCCTGGGAGCGGGAGGGCCGGGGATACGCAGTATTTT
TRBJ1-4 | TRBD1 | TRBV2 | NA | CASSEGTGGAWEKLFF | TGTGCCAGCAGTGAAGGGACAGGGGGCGCTTGGGAAAAACTGTTTTTT
TRBJ2-3 | TRBD2 | TRBV29-1 | NA | CSRTRTSGSTDTQYF | TGCAGCAGAACTCGGACTAGCGGGAGCACAGATACGCAGTATTTT
TRBJ2-1 | NA | TRBV10-1 | NA | CASSSNSRDEQFF | TGCGCCAGCAGTTCCAACTCGCGCGATGAGCAGTTCTTC
TRBJ2-2 | TRBD2 | TRBV25-1 | NA | CASSGRGGRTGELFF | TGTGCCAGCAGTGGCCGGGGGGGCCGGACCGGGGAGCTGTTTTTT
TRBJ2-3 | NA | TRBV11-2 | NA | CASRLTESRFRTDTQYF | TGTGCCAGCAGGTTAACGGAATCTAGGTTCCGCACAGATACGCAGTATTTT
TRBJ2-7 | NA | TRBV7-8 | NA | CASSLYGGTYEQYF | TGTGCCAGCAGCTTATACGGCGGGACCTACGAGCAGTACTTC
TRBJ2-2 | TRBD2 | TRBV5-1 | NA | CASSPGTSGRNTGELFF | TGCGCCAGCAGCCCCGGGACTAGCGGTAGGAACACCGGGGAGCTGTTTTTT
TRBJ1-1 | NA | TRBV27 | NA | CASSRGLYRTMNTEAFF | TGTGCCAGCAGCCGGGGTTTGTACAGAACCATGAACACTGAAGCTTTCTTT
TRBJ2-1 | NA | TRBV4-1 | few | CASSQKQGYNEQFF | TGCGCCAGCAGCCAAAAGCAGGGTTACAATGAGCAGTTCTTC
TRBJ2-7 | TRBD2 | TRBV23-1 | NA | CASSQSSSLAGGASYEQYF | TGCGCCAGCAGTCAATCGTCGAGCCTAGCGGGAGGAGCATCCTACGAGCAGTACTTC
TRBJ2-3 | TRBD2 | TRBV7-9 | NA | CASSDGRASTDTQYF | TGTGCCAGCTCAGACGGGAGGGCCAGCACAGATACGCAGTATTTT
TRBJ2-3 | TRBD2 | TRBV5-3 | NA | CARRGGSGSTDTQYF | TGTGCCAGAAGGGGGGGGAGCGGGAGTACAGATACGCAGTATTTT
TRBJ2-7 | TRBD2 | TRBV30 | NA | CAWKGTTILDEQYF | TGTGCCTGGAAGGGGACTACGATATTGGACGAGCAGTACTTC
TRBJ1-1 | TRBD1 | TRBV7-3 | NA | CASSLTGATEAFF | TGTGCCAGCAGCTTGACAGGGGCCACTGAAGCTTTCTTT
TRBJ2-3 | NA | TRBV4-3 | few | CASSQEGTHTDTQYF | TGCGCCAGCAGCCAAGAAGGGACTCACACAGATACGCAGTATTTT
TRBJ2-7 | TRBD2 | TRBV7-8 | NA | CASSFGGRKGEQYF | TGTGCCAGCAGCTTCGGCGGGAGAAAGGGCGAGCAGTACTTC
TRBJ2-7 | NA | TRBV5-5 | NA | CASSVQGTYEQYF | TGTGCCAGCAGCGTACAGGGTACCTACGAGCAGTACTTC
TRBJ1-1 | NA | TRBV4-1 | NA | CASSQDSRGTEAFF | TGCGCCAGCAGCCAAGATTCGCGGGGGACTGAAGCTTTCTTT
TRBJ1-1 | TRBD1 | TRBV10-3 | NA | CAISNDRGRSTEAFF | TGTGCCATCAGTAACGACAGGGGGCGTAGCACTGAAGCTTTCTTT
TRBJ2-7 | NA | TRBV4-3 | few | CASSQDAGGPYEQYF | TGCGCCAGCAGCCAAGATGCAGGGGGGCCCTACGAGCAGTACTTC
TRBJ2-7 | TRBD1 | TRBV7-9 | once | CASSPRQGKAYEQYF | TGTGCCAGCAGCCCCCGACAGGGTAAGGCCTACGAGCAGTACTTC
TRBJ2-7 | NA | TRBV11-3 | once | CASSFSGISSEQYF | TGTGCCAGCAGCTTTTCGGGGATCAGCAGCGAGCAGTACTTC
TRBJ2-7 | TRBD2 | TRBV7-2 | NA | CASSLGLAGAEQYF | TGTGCCAGCAGCTTAGGGCTAGCGGGAGCCGAGCAGTACTTC
TRBJ2-7 | NA | TRBV30 | NA | CAWRPRGPSYEQYF | TGTGCCTGGAGACCGCGGGGCCCGTCCTACGAGCAGTACTTC
TRBJ1-5 | NA | TRBV7-9 | NA | CASLQGSDQPQHF | TGTGCCAGTTTACAGGGTAGCGATCAGCCCCAGCATTTT
TRBJ1-1 | TRBD1 | TRBV18 | NA | CASSPTGVDTEAFF | TGTGCCAGCTCACCTACAGGGGTTGACACTGAAGCTTTCTTT
TRBJ2-7 | NA | TRBV30 | NA | CAWRRPSGTYEQYF | TGTGCCTGGAGAAGGCCCTCCGGGACCTACGAGCAGTACTTC
TRBJ2-1 | NA | TRBV19 | NA | CASSIVVQGEQFF | TGTGCCAGTAGTATAGTGGTCCAGGGAGAGCAGTTCTTC
TRBJ2-1 | NA | TRBV27 | few | CASSFGSDNEQFF | TGTGCCAGCAGTTTCGGTTCGGACAATGAGCAGTTCTTC
TRBJ2-3 | TRBD2 | TRBV30 | few | CAWSVVAGVTDTQYF | TGTGCCTGGAGTGTAGTAGCGGGAGTCACAGATACGCAGTATTTT
TRBJ2-7 | NA | TRBV2 | NA | CASNEVAELRYEQYF | TGTGCCAGCAACGAAGTGGCCGAATTACGCTACGAGCAGTACTTC
TRBJ2-6 | NA | TRBV7-9 | once | CPSHSGANVLTF | TGTCCCAGCCACTCTGGGGCCAACGTCCTGACTTTC
TRBJ2-7 | TRBD2 | TRBV7-9 | NA | CASSSSAGAYEQYF | TGTGCCAGCAGCTCCTCGGCGGGAGCCTACGAGCAGTACTTC
TRBJ1-1 | TRBD1 | TRBV6-5 | few | CASKRGQGGNTEAFF | TGTGCCAGCAAAAGAGGACAGGGTGGGAACACTGAAGCTTTCTTT
TRBJ2-2 | TRBD1 | TRBV2 | few | CASSENRGTGELFF | TGTGCCAGCAGTGAAAACAGGGGCACCGGGGAGCTGTTTTTT
TRBJ2-7 | TRBD2 | TRBV7-8 | NA | CASSSGTTFNYEQYF | TGTGCCAGCAGTTCCGGGACTACCTTTAACTACGAGCAGTACTTC